The 4 T cell receptor beta chains presented below share a single source sample, sequenced in a study of breast tumors, draining lymph nodes, adjacent tissues. Axillary draining lymph nodes of breast cancer patients supplied the node samples. TCRdb itself ran the multiplex PCR reads through MiXCR, one entry per CDR3 protein. The repertoire holds about 200,000 distinct CDR3 sequences, over 25% seen once, with about 4.5% in the top ten. The material sequenced was axillary lymph node tissue. These receptors all come from a female donor with breast cancer. Some clones in this sample may be carry-over from other donors' samples.

In this sample, this clonotype turned up many times. The J gene is TRBJ1-6, the V gene TRBV5-8; perhaps TRBD1 as D (5 bases). V shed 0 bases and J shed 7 bases, with 11 bases lying between them. The CDR3 contains 15 residues. The V gene's germline CDR1 is SGHTS and CDR2 YDEGEE. The CDR3 here is CASSLEGTLNSPLHF. CDR3 DNA sequence: TGTGCCAGCAGCTTGGAGGGGACGCTAAATTCACCCCTCCACTTT.

V and J are TRBV7-9 and TRBJ2-5, with 15 nucleotides matching TRBD2. Germline loops: CDR1 SEHNR, CDR2 FQNEAQ (reference sequence). This CDR3 is built from 16 residues. V lost 5 bases, J lost 5 bases, and 6 bases stayed unmatched. CDR3 sequence reads: CASSTRTSGREETQYF. The CDR3 bases are TGTGCCAGCAGCACCCGGACTAGCGGGAGGGAGGAGACCCAGTACTTC.

This clonotype was seen repeatedly, ten times or more. The chain joins TRBV20-1 to TRBJ1-3, with D perhaps matching TRBD1 (6 bases). The CDR3 is 12 amino acids. Trimming left V 6 bases short and J 4 bases short, with 10 bases between. In germline, CDR1 is DFQATT, CDR2 SNEGSKA (reference sequence). The CDR3 protein is CSALGTGNTIYF. CDR3 sequence (DNA): TGCAGTGCGCTTGGGACAGGAAACACCATATATTTT.

Many counts were recorded for this clonotype. The chain couples TRBV6-5 to TRBJ2-3; TRBD2 agrees at 8 bases. CDR3 length equals 15 residues. Looked up from germline, CDR1 is MNHEY and CDR2 is SVGAGI. Trimming cost V 4 bases and J 0 bases; bases outside gene matches: 3. The CDR3 sequence is CASSLAGMSTDTQYF. The CDR3 bases are TGTGCCAGCAGTTTAGCGGGGATGAGCACAGATACGCAGTATTTT.